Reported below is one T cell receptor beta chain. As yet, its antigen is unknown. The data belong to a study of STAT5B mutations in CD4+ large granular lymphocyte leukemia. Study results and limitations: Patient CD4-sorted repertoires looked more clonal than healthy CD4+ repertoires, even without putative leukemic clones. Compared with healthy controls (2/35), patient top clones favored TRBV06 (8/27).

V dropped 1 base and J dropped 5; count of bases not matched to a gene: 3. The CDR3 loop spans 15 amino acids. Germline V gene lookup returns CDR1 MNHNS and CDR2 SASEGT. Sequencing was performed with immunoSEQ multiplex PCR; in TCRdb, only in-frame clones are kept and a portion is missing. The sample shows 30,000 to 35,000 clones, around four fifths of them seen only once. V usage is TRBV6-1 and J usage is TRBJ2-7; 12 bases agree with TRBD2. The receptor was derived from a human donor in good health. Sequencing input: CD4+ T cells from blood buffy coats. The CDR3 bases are TGTGCCAGCAGTGAAGTGACTAGCGGGAGCAACGAGCAGTACTTC. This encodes CASSEVTSGSNEQYF.